This TCR beta chain was captured in a study of cytomegalovirus exposure and HLA in healthy donors. In the case of this clone: Its antigen is not known.

Study-wide results and limits: With DRB1 most and HLA-C fewest, TCR association rates differed between HLA loci in a later analysis. Most TCR sequences proved rare, with some public TCRs found in many donors. In a later analysis, at a false discovery rate of 0.05, roughly 17,000 TCR beta sequences matched HLA alleles.

The PCR contained 60 Vbeta and 13 Jbeta primers. Assay used: immunoSEQ multiplex PCR; TCRdb lists only in-frame clones, some missing. This sample's table reports approximately 120,000 clones. V was clipped by 0 bases and J by 4 bases, with 11 bases between them. The germline V gene has CDR1 SGHDT and CDR2 YYEEEE. The CDR3 covers 15 residues. The sample consisted of PBMCs. This clonotype was sampled from a man aged 40-49 years in good health and CMV-seronegative. The chain combines TRBV5-6 with TRBJ1-3; D is unresolved. CDR3 sequence: CASSLDLNGGNTIYF. Written as DNA, the CDR3 is TGTGCCAGCAGCTTGGACCTGAACGGGGGAAACACCATATATTTT.